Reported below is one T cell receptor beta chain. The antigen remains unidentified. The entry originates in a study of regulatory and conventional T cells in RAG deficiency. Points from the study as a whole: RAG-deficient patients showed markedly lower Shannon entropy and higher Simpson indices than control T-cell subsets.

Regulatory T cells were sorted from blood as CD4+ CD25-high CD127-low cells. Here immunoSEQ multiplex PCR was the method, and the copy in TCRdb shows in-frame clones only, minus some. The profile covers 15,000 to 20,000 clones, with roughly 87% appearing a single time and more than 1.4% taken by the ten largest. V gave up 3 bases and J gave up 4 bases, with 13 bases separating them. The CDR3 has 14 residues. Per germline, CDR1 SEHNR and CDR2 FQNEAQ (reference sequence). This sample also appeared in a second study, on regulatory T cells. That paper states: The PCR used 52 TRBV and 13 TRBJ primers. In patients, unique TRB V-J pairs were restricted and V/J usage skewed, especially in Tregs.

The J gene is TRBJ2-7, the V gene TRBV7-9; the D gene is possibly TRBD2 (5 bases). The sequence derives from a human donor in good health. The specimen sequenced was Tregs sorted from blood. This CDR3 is CASSLGVADYEQYF. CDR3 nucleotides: TGTGCCAGCAGCTTGGGAGTGGCTGATTACGAGCAGTACTTC.